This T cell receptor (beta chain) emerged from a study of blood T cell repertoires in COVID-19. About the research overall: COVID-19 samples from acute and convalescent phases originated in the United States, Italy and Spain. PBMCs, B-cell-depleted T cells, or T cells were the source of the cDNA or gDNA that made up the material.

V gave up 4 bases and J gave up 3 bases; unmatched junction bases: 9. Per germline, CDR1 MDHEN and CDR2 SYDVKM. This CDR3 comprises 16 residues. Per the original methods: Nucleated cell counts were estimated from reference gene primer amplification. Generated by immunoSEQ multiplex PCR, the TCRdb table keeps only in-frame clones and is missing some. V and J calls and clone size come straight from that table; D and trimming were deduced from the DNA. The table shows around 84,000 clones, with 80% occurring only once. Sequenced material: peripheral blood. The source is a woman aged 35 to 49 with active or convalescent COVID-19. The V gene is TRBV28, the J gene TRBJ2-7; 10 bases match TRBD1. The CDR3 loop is CASSSYQTGGGYEQYF. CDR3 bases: TGTGCCAGCAGTTCATACCAGACAGGGGGCGGCTACGAGCAGTACTTC.